One and the same sample provided the 20 T cell receptor beta chains below, sequenced in a study of tumour-infiltrating T cells in Burkitt lymphoma. The repertoire was sequenced with immunoSEQ multiplex PCR; TCRdb's copy has only in-frame clones and lacks some. The sample includes tens of thousands of clones, around a third of them seen just once. The sequenced sample was tumor tissue. The receptor set was obtained from a human donor with Burkitt lymphoma.

This clone has a single count. The J gene is TRBJ1-3, the V gene TRBV9; no clear D. The CDR3 has 14 amino acids. Germline V CDR1 and CDR2: SGDLS, YYNGEE. Trimming pared 4 bases from V and 4 bases from J, leaving 12 bases between. In DNA, the CDR3 is TGTGCCAGCAGCCCCCCGGCGGGAGGAAACACCATATATTTT. Its protein is CASSPPAGGNTIYF.

The V and J genes are TRBV5-4 and TRBJ2-2; D uncertain. The CDR3 covers 15 residues. Germline assignment: CDR1 SGHNT and CDR2 YYREEE (reference sequence). The V and J ends lost 4 bases and 0 bases respectively, with 10 bases between them. CDR3 loop: CASSRGRTNTGELFF. CDR3 in DNA: TGTGCCAGCAGCCGTGGACGGACGAACACCGGGGAGCTGTTTTTT.

This clone has just a few counts. The genes are TRBV6-6 and TRBJ1-2, with D possibly matching TRBD1 (6 bases). V lost 7 bases and J lost 9, with 15 bases in between. The length of the CDR3 is 12 residues. Germline CDR1 is MNHNY and CDR2 is SVGAGI (reference sequence). The CDR3 DNA reads TGTGCCAGCACGGGGGGCTCGGAGAGCTACACCTTC. Translation: CASTGGSESYTF.

The J gene is TRBJ1-2, the V gene TRBV5-4, with D uncertain. Germline assignment: CDR1 SGHNT and CDR2 YYREEE (reference sequence). V lost 0 bases and J 8 bases, leaving 14 bases between the germline ends. The CDR3 covers 14 residues. The CDR3 DNA follows: TGTGCCAGCAGCTTGGGCGCGGGGATAGTAGGCTACACCTTC. It encodes CASSLGAGIVGYTF.

J is TRBJ2-5 and V is TRBV5-1; no reliable D call. Trimming cost V 4 bases and J 2 bases, with 9 bases left between them. CDR1 SGHRS and CDR2 YFSETQ come from the germline V gene. This CDR3 is 13 amino acids long. CDR3 sequence (DNA): TGCGCCAGCAGCAACCTCTTACAAGAGACCCAGTACTTC. Translation: CASSNLLQETQYF.

The DNA of the CDR3 is TGTGCCAGCAGCGAGGGGGTGTTAGGGACCATATATTTT. It yields the protein CASSEGVLGTIYF. The V gene is TRBV7-2, the J gene TRBJ1-3, with D possibly TRBD1 on 6 matching bases. The CDR3 length is 13 residues. Trimming took off 5 bases at V and 10 bases at J, with 15 bases between the two ends. Germline V gene data show CDR1 as SGHTA and CDR2 as FQGNSA.

The J gene is TRBJ2-7, the V gene TRBV18; D ambiguous. Per germline, CDR1 KGHSH and CDR2 LQKENI. The CDR3 has 13 amino acids. V was cut by 1 base and J by 4 bases, with 8 bases left in between. CDR3 in amino acids: CASSPRSDYEQYF. The CDR3 bases are TGTGCCAGCTCACCACGGAGTGATTACGAGCAGTACTTC. The full variable domain, its missing parts supplied by reference TRBV18 and TRBJ2-7, is NAGVMQNPRHLVRRRGQEARLRCSPMKGHSHVYWYRQLPEEGLKFMVYLQKENIIDESGMPKERFSAEFPKEGPSILRIQQVVRGDSAAYFCASSPRSDYEQYFGPGTRLTVT.

This clone came up a few times. The chain is built from TRBV7-2 and TRBJ2-1; TRBD2 matches at 9 bases. Trimming cost V 4 bases and J 4 bases; bases outside gene matches: 5. The germline gives CDR1 SGHTA, CDR2 FQGNSA. The CDR3 runs 15 residues. The DNA of the CDR3 is TGTGCCAGCAGCTGGGCTAGCGGGGTATACAATGAGCAGTTCTTC. Translated, it gives CASSWASGVYNEQFF.

The chain uses TRBV13 and TRBJ1-6; TRBD1 matches at 7 bases. V shed 8 bases and J 10 bases; nucleotides not matched to a gene: 5. Per the germline V gene, CDR1 is PRHDT and CDR2 is FYEKMQ (reference sequence). The CDR3 is 12 amino acids. The DNA of the CDR3 is TGTGCCAGCTTACAGGGGAACTCACCCCTCCACTTT. It specifies CASLQGNSPLHF.

The CDR3 nucleotides read TGTGCCAGCAGTTCCTTCACTAACACCGGGGAGCTGTTTTTT. Protein: CASSSFTNTGELFF. The chain recombines TRBV6-5 with TRBJ2-2; D remains ambiguous. The germline gives CDR1 MNHEY, CDR2 SVGAGI. The CDR3 runs 14 residues. Trimming stripped 4 bases from V and 2 bases from J, with 8 bases between.

This clone was seen just once. This chain links TRBV13 with TRBJ1-1; D is uncertain. V shed 2 bases and J shed 4 bases, with 11 bases lying between them. The germline CDR1 and CDR2 sequences are PRHDT and FYEKMQ (reference sequence). The CDR3 sequence is 14 residues long. The CDR3 here is CASSLKPGGTEAFF. The DNA for the CDR3 is TGTGCCAGCAGCTTAAAACCCGGCGGCACTGAAGCTTTCTTT.

This clone was seen once. V and J are TRBV7-2 and TRBJ1-2; D might be TRBD1 (5 bases). V lost 3 bases and J 13 bases, leaving 12 bases between the germline ends. Germline CDR1 reads SGHTA; CDR2 reads FQGNSA. The CDR3 spans 11 residues. The CDR3 sequence is CASSFGSGGTF. The CDR3 DNA reads as TGTGCCAGCAGCTTTGGGTCCGGGGGCACCTTC.

This clone was found a few times. CDR3 loop: CATSRDRTGGDGYTF. The CDR3 region has the DNA TGTGCCACCAGCAGAGACAGGACAGGGGGCGATGGCTACACCTTC. This chain connects TRBV15 to TRBJ1-2; 11 bases agree with TRBD1. V shed 0 bases, J shed 6 bases, and the junction held 3 bases outside the gene matches. The V gene's germline CDR1 is LNHNV and CDR2 YYDKDF (reference sequence). The CDR3 runs to 15 residues.

The table lists this clone with a few counts. The chain is built from TRBV10-3 and TRBJ2-7; D is perhaps TRBD1 (6 bases). This CDR3 is built from 13 residues. V was pared by 10 bases and J by 2 bases, with 15 bases between. Germline V gene lookup returns CDR1 ENHRY and CDR2 SYGVKD. The CDR3 DNA sequence: TGTGCCAGAGGACAGCCGGGCACCTACGAGCAGTACTTC. Its protein is CARGQPGTYEQYF.

The table lists this clone with a few counts. The V gene is TRBV6-6, the J gene TRBJ2-3; unclear D gene. V dropped 2 bases and J dropped 0 bases, with 6 bases sitting between them. CDR1 and CDR2 from the germline V gene are MNHNY and SVGAGI (reference sequence). This CDR3 contains 14 residues. The chain's CDR3 is CASSYVQSTDTQYF. CDR3 sequence (DNA): TGTGCCAGCAGTTACGTGCAGAGCACAGATACGCAGTATTTT.

The chain joins TRBV9 to TRBJ1-2; D unresolved. This CDR3 region has 16 residues. The germline CDR1 and CDR2 sequences are SGDLS and YYNGEE. Trimming removed 0 bases from V and 2 bases from J, with 14 bases in between. CDR3 DNA: TGTGCCAGCAGCGTAGGAGTGGGCCAGGCCAACTATGGCTACACCTTC. It yields the protein CASSVGVGQANYGYTF.

The V gene is TRBV19, the J gene TRBJ1-1, with D perhaps TRBD1 (5 bases). Trimming left V 1 base short and J 8 bases short, with 14 bases between. The length of the CDR3 is 14 residues. Germline V gene lookup returns CDR1 LNHDA and CDR2 SQIVND (reference sequence). CDR3 DNA sequence: TGTGCCAGTAGTATAGCATTACAGGTTAGAGAAGCTTTCTTT. It codes for CASSIALQVREAFF.

This sequence joins TRBV5-6 and TRBJ2-5; TRBD2 matches 9 bases. The CDR3 runs to 15 residues. The V gene end was trimmed by 0 bases and the J gene end by 5 bases; junction bases not matched to a gene: 5. Germline V lookup: CDR1 SGHDT, CDR2 YYEEEE. The CDR3 DNA is TGTGCCAGCAGCTTGGGGCGGGGGGGCAGGGAGACCCAGTACTTC. This encodes CASSLGRGGRETQYF.

The chain has TRBV7-3 and TRBJ2-5; a weak D match, TRBD1 (6 bases). Germline CDR1 SGHTA, CDR2 FQGTGA. The V end lost 6 bases, the J end lost 5 bases, and 13 bases lay between the germline ends. This CDR3 is 13 amino acids long. DNA for the CDR3: TGTGCCAGCAGTCCAGGTCAGGGGGAGACCCAGTACTTC. Translation: CASSPGQGETQYF.

This clone was observed a handful of times. The chain combines TRBV5-1 with TRBJ2-1; D uncertain. This CDR3 contains 15 residues. Deletions cut 0 bases from V and 1 base from J, with 8 bases between. Germline CDR1 SGHRS, CDR2 YFSETQ. CDR3 protein: CASSLGVGSYNEQFF. In nucleotides, the CDR3 is TGCGCCAGCAGCTTGGGGGTGGGGTCCTACAATGAGCAGTTCTTC.